This T cell receptor (beta chain) was found in a study of cytomegalovirus exposure and HLA in healthy donors. Study results and caveats: Compared with the approximately 680-donor mean, an Asian-associated ancestry cluster reportedly had fewer N-insertions, according to a later analysis. Among CMV-associated TCR beta chains, most appeared HLA-restricted in a later analysis.

Germline V gene data show CDR1 as MNHNS and CDR2 as SASEGT. Trimming took 4 bases from V and 3 from J, leaving 9 bases between them. This CDR3 comprises 14 residues. About this clone itself: The antigen is unknown.

PCR employed 60 Vbeta and 13 Jbeta primers. Data came from immunoSEQ multiplex PCR; TCRdb stores just in-frame clones and leaves some out. The sample lists roughly 100,000 clones, roughly 13% occurring once. The V call is TRBV6-1, the J call TRBJ2-2; D gene uncertain. Sample: PBMCs. The TCR comes from a man between 35 and 55 years old in good health and CMV-seropositive. This CDR3 is CASSVLPYTGELFF. In nucleotides, the CDR3 is TGTGCCAGCAGTGTCCTTCCCTACACCGGGGAGCTGTTTTTT.